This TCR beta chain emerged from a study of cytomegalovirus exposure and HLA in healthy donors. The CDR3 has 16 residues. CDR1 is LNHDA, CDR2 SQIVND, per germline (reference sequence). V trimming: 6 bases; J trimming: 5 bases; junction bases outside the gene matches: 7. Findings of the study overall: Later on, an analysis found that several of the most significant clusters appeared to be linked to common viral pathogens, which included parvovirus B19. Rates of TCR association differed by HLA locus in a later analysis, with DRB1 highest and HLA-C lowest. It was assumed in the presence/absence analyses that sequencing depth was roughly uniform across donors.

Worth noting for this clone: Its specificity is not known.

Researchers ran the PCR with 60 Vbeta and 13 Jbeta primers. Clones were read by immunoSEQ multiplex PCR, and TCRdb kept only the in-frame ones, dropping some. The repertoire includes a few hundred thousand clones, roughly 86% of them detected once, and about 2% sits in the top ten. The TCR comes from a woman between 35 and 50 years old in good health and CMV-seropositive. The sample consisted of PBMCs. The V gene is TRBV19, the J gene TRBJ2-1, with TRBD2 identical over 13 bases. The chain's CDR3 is CASSDPGTSGNNEQFF. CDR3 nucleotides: TGTGCCAGTAGCGACCCCGGGACTAGCGGGAACAATGAGCAGTTCTTC. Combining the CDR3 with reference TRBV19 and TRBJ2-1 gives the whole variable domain DGGITQSPKYLFRKEGQNVTLSCEQNLNHDAMYWYRQDPGQGLRLIYYSQIVNDFQKGDIAEGYSVSREKKESFPLTVTSAQKNPTAFYLCASSDPGTSGNNEQFFGPGTRLTVL.